This entry is about one T cell receptor beta chain. What it recognizes is unknown. Germline V gives CDR1 MNHNS, CDR2 SASEGT. CDR3 size: 14 residues. Germline trimming cut 7 bases from V and 10 bases from J; bases unmatched to any gene: 14. Assay used: immunoSEQ multiplex PCR; TCRdb lists only in-frame clones, some missing. Of 100,000 to 110,000 clones in the sample, around 93% were seen once. The entry originates in a study of siplizumab effects on memory and regulatory T cells. Study-level findings and limits: The study found that mappable alloreactive CD4+ clones averaged 68.8% Treg-derived with siplizumab and around 25% in controls. Sequences that were alloreactive and traceable to unstimulated CD4+ memory cells were significantly reduced by siplizumab.

The receptor comes from a human donor in good health. The sequenced sample consisted of non-Treg CD4+ T cells sorted from blood. The genes are TRBV6-1 and TRBJ1-1; 8 bases map to TRBD1. The DNA for the CDR3 is TGTGCCAGCACCTATTGGACAGGGAGTTCTGGAGCTTTCTTT. This sequence encodes CASTYWTGSSGAFF.